Listed here are 19 T cell receptor beta chains from one sample, sequenced in a study of blood T cell repertoires in COVID-19. Clones were read by immunoSEQ multiplex PCR, and TCRdb kept only the in-frame ones, dropping some. The table shows roughly 75,000 clones, with about 80% occurring only once. The sequencing input was peripheral blood. These receptors were obtained from a man in his forties or fifties with acute or convalescent COVID-19.

J is TRBJ1-5 and V is TRBV5-6; the match to TRBD1 covers 9 bases. The CDR3 has 14 residues. Per germline, CDR1 SGHDT and CDR2 YYEEEE. V was pared by 4 bases and J by 7 bases, with 6 bases of the junction left unmatched. The CDR3 sequence is CASSIRDRAQPQHF. CDR3 sequence (DNA): TGTGCCAGCAGCATCCGGGACAGGGCGCAGCCCCAGCATTTT.

This rearrangement joins TRBV6-2 or TRBV6-3 to TRBJ2-1; 12 positions match TRBD2. The CDR3 is 18 amino acids. J gave up 0 bases and V 4 bases, and 7 bases lay outside the gene matches. Germline CDR1 reads MNHEY; CDR2 reads SVGEGT. The CDR3 bases are TGTGCCAGCAGTTTTGGGGGACTAGCGGGCAGCTCCTACAATGAGCAGTTCTTC. Residues: CASSFGGLAGSSYNEQFF.

V is TRBV29-1 and J is TRBJ1-5; D not resolved. The germline CDR1 and CDR2 sequences are SQVTM and ANQGSEA. The V gene lost 4 bases and the J gene lost 2 bases, with 12 bases spanning the gap. There are 14 residues in the CDR3. The CDR3, as DNA: TGCAGCGTTGTACTTATGGGAGGCAATCAGCCCCAGCATTTT. Amino acid sequence: CSVVLMGGNQPQHF.

V and J are TRBV4-3 and TRBJ2-1, with 14 bases identical to TRBD2. Unmatched junction bases numbered 17, after V lost 1 base and J lost 6 bases. CDR3 length: 21 residues. Germline V gives CDR1 LGHNA, CDR2 YSLEER. This CDR3 reads CASSQGGAGLAGGLGGNEQFF. The CDR3, as DNA: TGCGCCAGCAGCCAAGGGGGAGCAGGACTAGCGGGGGGCTTGGGTGGCAATGAGCAGTTCTTC.

This clone has a single count. This chain links TRBV9 with TRBJ2-1; 8 bases agree with TRBD2. The CDR3 runs to 17 residues. CDR1 and CDR2 from the germline V gene are SGDLS and YYNGEE. The V segment lost 3 bases and the J segment 6 bases; nucleotides outside the gene matches: 14. The CDR3 reads CASSEGTSAGGANEQFF. CDR3 in DNA: TGTGCCAGCAGCGAGGGGACGTCCGCGGGGGGAGCCAATGAGCAGTTCTTC.

The chain employs TRBV9 and TRBJ2-5; D perhaps matches TRBD2 (5 bases). Germline CDR1 reads SGDLS; CDR2 reads YYNGEE. The CDR3 is 15 residues long. The V end lost 0 bases, the J end lost 4 bases, and 13 bases lay between the germline ends. The CDR3 region has the DNA TGTGCCAGCAGCGTAGCCGCCAGCGGCGGAGAGACCCAGTACTTC. Amino acids: CASSVAASGGETQYF. The full variable domain, rest sourced from reference TRBV9 and TRBJ2-5, is DSGVTQTPKHLITATGQRVTLRCSPRSGDLSVYWYQQSLDQGLQFLIQYYNGEERAKGNILERFSAQQFPDLHSELNLSSLELGDSALYFCASSVAASGGETQYFGPGTRLLVL.

The CDR3 is CASSVVQGLDGELFF. For the CDR3, the DNA is TGTGCCAGCAGCGTAGTACAGGGGCTGGACGGGGAGCTGTTTTTT. The chain has TRBV9 and TRBJ2-2, with 7 bases identical to TRBD1. Looked up from germline, CDR1 is SGDLS and CDR2 is YYNGEE. Trimming took 0 bases from V and 7 from J; bases not matched to a gene: 6. The CDR3 extends over 15 amino acids.

This rearrangement joins TRBV7-3 to TRBJ1-2, with no clear D. In germline, CDR1 is SGHTA, CDR2 FQGTGA. The CDR3 is 13 residues long. With 3 bases removed from V and 4 bases from J, the gap between germline ends came to 9 bases. The chain's CDR3 is CASSFDAGYGYTF. The CDR3 DNA reads as TGTGCCAGCAGCTTTGATGCGGGCTATGGCTACACCTTC.

This chain joins TRBV24-1 and TRBJ1-2; no clear D. Trimming removed 5 bases at V and 8 bases at J, with 20 bases between. CDR3 size: 15 residues. Per germline, CDR1 KGHDR and CDR2 SFDVKD. The CDR3 bases are TGTGCCACCAGTGTCCCGTTCCTGGTCAAGGAGGGCTACACCTTC. Translated, it gives CATSVPFLVKEGYTF.

The CDR3 DNA reads TGTGCCAGCAGCCCAGAGACAGGTATCTCCTACGAGCAGTACTTC. Translated, it gives CASSPETGISYEQYF. The V call is TRBV3-1 (or the pseudogene TRBV3-2), the J call TRBJ2-7, with D possibly matching TRBD1 (6 bases). Trimming removed 4 bases from V and 0 bases from J, with 13 bases in between. The CDR3 has 15 amino acids. Germline V gene sequence: CDR1 LGHDT, CDR2 YNNKEL (reference sequence).

V usage is TRBV2 and J usage is TRBJ1-6; D possibly corresponds to TRBD1 (5 bases). Trimming stripped 4 bases from V and 7 bases from J, with 11 bases between. This CDR3 contains 14 residues. Germline-derived CDR1 and CDR2 are SNHLY and FYNNEI. Here the CDR3 reads CASSGGSANSPLHF. In nucleotides, the CDR3 is TGTGCCAGCAGTGGGGGCAGTGCGAATTCACCCCTCCACTTT.

The chain employs TRBV24-1 and TRBJ2-6, with D unclear. This CDR3 spans 17 amino acids. Germline lookup yields CDR1 KGHDR and CDR2 SFDVKD. Between the trimmed V and J ends, which lost 2 bases and 1 base, there was a span of 11 bases. The CDR3 sequence is CATSDSRSWSGANVLTF. The CDR3 DNA follows: TGTGCCACCAGTGATTCGCGCTCTTGGTCTGGGGCCAACGTCCTGACTTTC.

This sequence joins TRBV6-5 and TRBJ1-1; D unclear. This CDR3 is built from 13 residues. V was shortened by 2 bases and J by 4 bases, with 8 bases between the two germline ends. Germline V gene lookup returns CDR1 MNHEY and CDR2 SVGAGI. CDR3 nucleotides: TGTGCCAGCAGTTACGATCGGGGCACTGAAGCTTTCTTT. Translating it yields CASSYDRGTEAFF.

The CDR3 region is CASRLWEMTYEQYF. In DNA, the CDR3 is TGTGCCAGCAGGTTGTGGGAGATGACCTACGAGCAGTACTTC. The V and J genes are TRBV5-6 and TRBJ2-7; a possible D gene is TRBD2 (5 bases). The V end lost 5 bases, the J end lost 2 bases, and 14 bases lay between the germline ends. Germline values: CDR1 SGHDT, CDR2 YYEEEE. The CDR3 extends over 14 amino acids. Combining the CDR3 with reference TRBV5-6 and TRBJ2-7 gives the whole variable domain DAGVTQSPTHLIKTRGQQVTLRCSPKSGHDTVSWYQQALGQGPQFIFQYYEEEERQRGNFPDRFSGHQFPNYSSELNVNALLLGDSALYLCASRLWEMTYEQYFGPGTRLTVT.

This clone showed up just once. The V gene is TRBV7-9, the J gene TRBJ2-7; D not certain. Germline values: CDR1 SEHNR, CDR2 FQNEAQ (reference sequence). The CDR3 sequence is 15 residues long. The germline V and J ends were trimmed by 5 bases and 3 bases, with 17 bases remaining between them. The CDR3 DNA reads TGTGCCAGCAGCCCCAAAATCCGACTGGGCTACGAGCAGTACTTC. As protein: CASSPKIRLGYEQYF.

The V and J genes are TRBV10-2 and TRBJ2-1; 10 bases are a match to TRBD2. Germline CDR1 reads WSHSY; CDR2 reads SAAADI. V gave up 7 bases and J gave up 6 bases; unmatched junction bases: 9. The CDR3 is 15 amino acids. The DNA for the CDR3 is TGCGCCAGCACCATGGGACTAGCGCTCCTCAATGAGCAGTTCTTC. As protein: CASTMGLALLNEQFF.

The chain couples TRBV16 to TRBJ1-1; no definite D call. CDR1 KGHSY and CDR2 FQNENV come from the germline V gene. The CDR3 totals 16 residues. Trimming removed 2 bases at V and 1 base at J, with 14 bases between. CDR3 nucleotide sequence: TGTGCCAGCAGCCAACCTGATGGGCTCAAGAACACTGAAGCTTTCTTT. It yields the protein CASSQPDGLKNTEAFF.

This chain connects TRBV19 to TRBJ1-1; D is perhaps TRBD1 (5 bases). With 7 bases removed from V and 6 bases from J, the gap between germline ends came to 18 bases. Germline V gene lookup returns CDR1 LNHDA and CDR2 SQIVND (reference sequence). This CDR3 is built from 14 residues. The chain's CDR3 is CASTLGVPGAEAFF. The CDR3 DNA is TGTGCCAGTACGCTCGGGGTCCCGGGGGCTGAAGCTTTCTTT.

The chain carries TRBV18 and TRBJ1-6; no reliable D call. In germline, CDR1 is KGHSH, CDR2 LQKENI. This CDR3 has 14 residues. V was clipped by 3 bases and J by 4 bases, with 7 bases between them. In nucleotides, the CDR3 is TGTGCCAGCTCACCTGCTGAGTATAATTCACCCCTCCACTTT. Translating it yields CASSPAEYNSPLHF. The complete variable domain, with remaining parts taken from reference TRBV18 and TRBJ1-6, reads NAGVMQNPRHLVRRRGQEARLRCSPMKGHSHVYWYRQLPEEGLKFMVYLQKENIIDESGMPKERFSAEFPKEGPSILRIQQVVRGDSAAYFCASSPAEYNSPLHFGNGTRLTVT.